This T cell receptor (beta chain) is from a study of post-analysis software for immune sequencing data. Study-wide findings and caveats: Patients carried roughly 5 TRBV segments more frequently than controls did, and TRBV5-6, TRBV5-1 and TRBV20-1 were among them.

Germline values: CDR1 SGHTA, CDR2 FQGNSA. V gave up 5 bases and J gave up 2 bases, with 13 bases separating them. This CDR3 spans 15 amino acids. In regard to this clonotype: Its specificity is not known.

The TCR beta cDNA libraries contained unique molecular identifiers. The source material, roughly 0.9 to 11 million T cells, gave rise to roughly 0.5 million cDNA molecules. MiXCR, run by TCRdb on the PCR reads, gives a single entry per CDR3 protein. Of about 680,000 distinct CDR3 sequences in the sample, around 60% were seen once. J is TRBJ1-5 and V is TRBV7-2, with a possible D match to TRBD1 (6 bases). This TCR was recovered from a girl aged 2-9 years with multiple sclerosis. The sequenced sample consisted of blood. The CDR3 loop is CASSPTGGRNQPQHF. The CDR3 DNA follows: TGTGCCAGCAGCCCGACAGGCGGTCGCAATCAGCCCCAGCATTTT. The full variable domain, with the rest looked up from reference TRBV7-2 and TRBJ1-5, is GAGVSQSPSNKVTEKGKDVELRCDPISGHTALYWYRQSLGQGLEFLIYFQGNSAPDKSGLPSDRFSAERTGGSVSTLTIQRTQQEDSAVYLCASSPTGGRNQPQHFGDGTRLSIL.